The 15 T cell receptor beta chains below all came from one sample that was sequenced in a study of technical replicates of blood from a few donors. Assay: immunoSEQ multiplex PCR; the TCRdb copy retains only in-frame clones and omits some. Among tens of thousands of clones listed, roughly nine tenths were seen once. The specimen was T cells isolated from PBMCs. Receptors originate from a human donor in good health.

This clone has more than one count but fewer than ten. V and J are TRBV10-1 and TRBJ2-1; 8 bases match TRBD2. The CDR3 has 15 amino acids. The V segment lost 4 bases and the J segment 6 bases; nucleotides outside the gene matches: 8. Germline V lookup: CDR1 WNHNN, CDR2 SYGVQD (reference sequence). The CDR3 loop reads CASSVLAVLINEQFF. The CDR3 DNA is TGCGCCAGCAGTGTACTAGCGGTCCTCATCAATGAGCAGTTCTTC.

This clone was observed a single time. V and J are TRBV5-4 and TRBJ2-7; tentatively, D is TRBD2 (7 bases). The CDR3 is 17 amino acids. Germline-derived CDR1 and CDR2 are SGHNT and YYREEE (reference sequence). V shed 0 bases and J shed 0 bases, with 16 bases lying between them. The CDR3 loop is CASSLEGRGATSYEQYF. The DNA of the CDR3 is TGTGCCAGCAGCTTGGAGGGTCGGGGGGCGACCTCCTACGAGCAGTACTTC.

A single count supports this clone. V is TRBV2 and J is TRBJ1-1, with 7 bases lining up with TRBD1. The V gene end was trimmed by 4 bases and the J gene end by 4 bases; junction bases not matched to a gene: 6. From germline, CDR1 is SNHLY and CDR2 FYNNEI. CDR3 length: 14 amino acids. The CDR3 bases are TGTGCCAGCAGTGTTCACAGGGGTAGCACTGAAGCTTTCTTT. This encodes CASSVHRGSTEAFF.

This chain uses TRBV7-8 with TRBJ1-1; D call uncertain. Trimming cost V 4 bases and J 7 bases, with 13 bases left between them. Per the germline V gene, CDR1 is SGHVS and CDR2 is FQNEAQ. This CDR3 region has 13 residues. This chain's CDR3 is CASSSATGIEAFF. CDR3 DNA sequence: TGTGCCAGCAGCTCAGCTACCGGTATTGAAGCTTTCTTT. Supplemented by reference TRBV7-8 and TRBJ1-1, the full variable domain reads GAGVSQSPRYKVAKRGQDVALRCDPISGHVSLFWYQQALGQGPEFLTYFQNEAQLDKSGLPSDRFFAERPEGSVSTLKIQRTQQEDSAVYLCASSSATGIEAFFGQGTRLTVV.

The chain recombines TRBV19 with TRBJ1-6; TRBD1 matches 7 bases. Germline CDR1 LNHDA, CDR2 SQIVND (reference sequence). The CDR3 loop spans 14 amino acids. J gave up 8 bases and V 1 base, and 2 bases lay outside the gene matches. The CDR3 nucleotides are TGTGCCAGTAGTATAGCCGGGACAGATTCACCCCTCCACTTT. Residues: CASSIAGTDSPLHF.

Only one count was recorded for this clone. The chain links TRBV27 to TRBJ1-2, with 8 bases that match TRBD1. CDR3 length equals 15 residues. The V and J ends lost 6 bases and 8 bases, in that order; junction bases with no gene match: 14. Germline V gene data show CDR1 as MNHEY and CDR2 as SMNVEV (reference sequence). This chain's CDR3 is CASSPTPGGAWGYTF. CDR3 coding DNA: TGTGCCAGCAGCCCTACTCCAGGGGGCGCGTGGGGCTACACCTTC.

CDR3 sequence (DNA): TGTGCCAGCAGCTTGTATGGGGGGTCACCCCTCCACTTT. It is translated as CASSLYGGSPLHF. The chain combines TRBV7-9 with TRBJ1-6; the D gene is possibly TRBD1 (5 bases). The germline V gene has CDR1 SEHNR and CDR2 FQNEAQ (reference sequence). The germline V and J ends were trimmed by 3 bases and 10 bases, with 10 bases remaining between them. CDR3 length equals 13 residues.

The rearrangement joins TRBV6-1 to TRBJ1-5; 7 nucleotides match TRBD1. This CDR3 region has 15 residues. Per germline, CDR1 MNHNS and CDR2 SASEGT. Losses at the gene ends were 2 bases for V and 6 bases for J; bases not matched to a gene: 7. The CDR3 is CASSESQGPGQPQHF. The CDR3 coding sequence is TGTGCCAGCAGTGAATCACAGGGGCCCGGTCAGCCCCAGCATTTT.

V is TRBV10-3 and J is TRBJ1-1; possible D gene TRBD1, 5 bases. Germline loops: CDR1 ENHRY, CDR2 SYGVKD. This CDR3 has 17 residues. Trimming left V 0 bases short and J 6 bases short, with 20 bases between. The chain's CDR3 is CAISESEGIPLWAEAFF. The CDR3 bases are TGTGCCATCAGTGAGTCGGAGGGGATTCCCCTATGGGCTGAAGCTTTCTTT.

The V gene is TRBV5-1, the J gene TRBJ2-3; 7 nucleotides agree with TRBD1. Germline V lookup: CDR1 SGHRS, CDR2 YFSETQ. There are 14 residues in the CDR3. Germline trimming cut 4 bases from V and 4 bases from J; bases unmatched to any gene: 6. CDR3 bases: TGCGCCAGCAGCGTCCCCAGGGGGTCAGATACGCAGTATTTT. This sequence encodes CASSVPRGSDTQYF.

The chain links TRBV27 to TRBJ1-4, with a possible D match to TRBD1 (5 bases). V dropped 3 bases and J dropped 8 bases, with 13 bases sitting between them. In germline, CDR1 is MNHEY, CDR2 SMNVEV (reference sequence). The CDR3 totals 14 residues. CDR3 residues: CASSFKQGGEKLFF. The CDR3 nucleotides read TGTGCCAGCAGTTTTAAGCAGGGTGGCGAAAAACTGTTTTTT.

V is TRBV6-6 and J is TRBJ1-1; TRBD1 aligns across 8 bases. Germline values: CDR1 MNHNY, CDR2 SVGAGI (reference sequence). CDR3 size: 15 residues. Trimming removed 2 bases from V and 11 bases from J; junction bases left unmatched: 13. The DNA for the CDR3 is TGTGCCAGCAGTTACGGAATCGGGACAGGTACCTTTGCTTTCTTT. Its translation: CASSYGIGTGTFAFF.

This clone was found once. The V and J genes are TRBV12-1 and TRBJ1-5; the tabulated D call, TRBD1, remains unverified against the DNA. TRBV12-1 is a recognized pseudogene. The CDR3 loop spans 16 amino acids. In DNA, the CDR3 is TGTGCCAGCAGCTTTTTTTGGGCCGAGATTAATCAGCCCCAGCATTTT. Its translation is CASSFFWAEINQPQHF.

The chain links TRBV28 to TRBJ2-3; TRBD2 might be the D (5 bases). CDR3 length: 16 amino acids. V was clipped by 7 bases and J by 0 bases, with 17 bases between them. Per the germline V gene, CDR1 is MDHEN and CDR2 is SYDVKM. The CDR3 protein is CASTIPAASSTDTQYF. In DNA, the CDR3 is TGTGCCAGCACCATCCCAGCGGCATCTAGCACAGATACGCAGTATTTT.

The CDR3 is CASSTVAGDNEKLFF. The CDR3 bases are TGTGCCAGCAGCACGGTGGCAGGGGATAATGAAAAACTGTTTTTT. The chain carries TRBV4-2 and TRBJ1-4; possible D gene TRBD1, 6 bases. This CDR3 spans 15 amino acids. Germline CDR1 is LGHNA and CDR2 is YNFKEQ. V lost 5 bases, J lost 4 bases, and 14 bases lay in between.